These 21 T cell receptor beta chains originate from one sample sequenced in a study of immune cell composition in non-small cell lung cancer (TCRdb year 2017). Preparation of the library involved the immunoSEQ multiplex PCR assay. The table comes from immuneACCESS by way of TCRdb, which keeps in-frame sequences with V and J called. Part of the clones is missing from these tables; in studies checked, under half for an unresolved V gene and the rest for unknown reasons. Here the sample has just over 3,000 clones; approximately 72% occur a single time. The ten largest clonotypes hold over 9.5% of the sample. Non-adjacent lung tissue from the same patient, taken as far from the tumour as possible and at least 3 cm away, was used for the normal lung samples. Sequences were obtained from non-adjacent lung tissue. Receptors originate from a human donor with non-small cell lung cancer.

This clone was observed a few times. The chain combines TRBV4-2 with TRBJ1-3; TRBD1 matches 11 bases. Germline values: CDR1 LGHNA, CDR2 YNFKEQ. The CDR3 has 14 amino acids. With 4 bases clipped from V and 8 bases from J, the junction kept 4 bases outside the gene matches. The chain's CDR3 is CASSLGQGEDTIYF. The CDR3 DNA is TGTGCCAGCAGCCTGGGACAGGGGGAGGACACCATATATTTT.

This sequence joins TRBV5-6 and TRBJ1-5; 8 bases fit TRBD1. With 1 base clipped from V and 3 bases from J, the junction kept 3 bases outside the gene matches. Germline-derived CDR1 and CDR2 are SGHDT and YYEEEE. The CDR3 has 15 residues. CDR3 nucleotides: TGTGCCAGCAGCTTGACAGGGGGTTTCAATCAGCCCCAGCATTTT. The encoded protein is CASSLTGGFNQPQHF. The variable domain in full, with the rest retrieved from reference TRBV5-6 and TRBJ1-5, is DAGVTQSPTHLIKTRGQQVTLRCSPKSGHDTVSWYQQALGQGPQFIFQYYEEEERQRGNFPDRFSGHQFPNYSSELNVNALLLGDSALYLCASSLTGGFNQPQHFGDGTRLSIL.

This chain connects TRBV6-6 to TRBJ2-7; TRBD1 matches 9 bases. The CDR3 sequence is 14 residues long. Germline assignment: CDR1 MNHNY and CDR2 SVGAGI (reference sequence). The ends lost 4 bases at V and 5 bases at J; junction bases unmatched: 6. DNA of the CDR3: TGTGCCAGCAGTTCTACGACAGGGGGGCACGAGCAGTACTTC. Encoded protein: CASSSTTGGHEQYF.

The chain uses TRBV2 and TRBJ2-3; D remains ambiguous. This CDR3 is built from 14 residues. V lost 6 bases and J lost 0, with 10 bases in between. Germline V CDR1 and CDR2: SNHLY, FYNNEI. CDR3 protein: CASRTQTSTDTQYF. CDR3 DNA sequence: TGTGCCAGCAGAACCCAAACTAGCACAGATACGCAGTATTTT.

The chain has TRBV6-4 and TRBJ2-3; 8 bases match TRBD1. V shed 3 bases, J shed 2 bases, and the junction held 4 bases outside the gene matches. The CDR3 is made up of 15 amino acids. Germline assignment: CDR1 MRHNA and CDR2 SNTAGT. The CDR3 DNA reads as TGTGCCAGCAGTGAACAGGGGGTAGACACAGATACGCAGTATTTT. Amino acid sequence: CASSEQGVDTDTQYF.

The gene calls are TRBV6-6 and TRBJ1-4; 7 positions agree with TRBD1. The V gene end was trimmed by 6 bases and the J gene end by 7 bases; junction bases not matched to a gene: 2. CDR3 length: 12 residues. Germline CDR1 and CDR2: MNHNY and SVGAGI (reference sequence). Written as DNA, the CDR3 is TGTGCCAGCAGACAGGGGCGTGAAAAACTGTTTTTT. The encoded protein is CASRQGREKLFF.

Here the CDR3 DNA reads TGTGCCAGCGAAAGAGGGGGCGGAAGCACTGAAGCTTTCTTT. Protein: CASERGGGSTEAFF. The chain is built from TRBV28 and TRBJ1-1; 7 bases are shared with TRBD1. With 8 bases clipped from V and 4 bases from J, the junction kept 10 bases outside the gene matches. CDR3 length: 14 residues. Germline lookup yields CDR1 MDHEN and CDR2 SYDVKM.

This clone came up a few times. V usage is TRBV7-8 and J usage is TRBJ1-2; the D gene is possibly TRBD1 (5 bases). This CDR3 is built from 16 residues. V lost 0 bases and J 3 bases, leaving 14 bases between the germline ends. Germline V lookup: CDR1 SGHVS, CDR2 FQNEAQ. The CDR3 region has the DNA TGTGCCAGCAGCTTAGCGGCGGGGGGGGTTTACTATGGCTACACCTTC. It translates to CASSLAAGGVYYGYTF.

The chain uses TRBV19 and TRBJ1-5; D ambiguous. The germline V gene encodes CDR1 LNHDA and CDR2 SQIVND (reference sequence). This CDR3 is built from 15 residues. Deletions cut 3 bases from V and 6 bases from J, with 15 bases between. CDR3 region: CASSMDEGPRQPQHF. Here the CDR3 DNA reads TGTGCCAGTAGTATGGATGAGGGCCCGCGTCAGCCCCAGCATTTT.

Here the CDR3 reads CASSQRQFGEKLFF. CDR3 nucleotides: TGTGCCAGCAGTCAGAGACAGTTCGGTGAAAAACTGTTTTTT. The V gene is TRBV6-5, the J gene TRBJ1-4, with a weak D call TRBD1 (5 bases). V lost 5 bases, J lost 7 bases, and 14 bases lay in between. The CDR3 spans 14 residues. Germline V gives CDR1 MNHEY, CDR2 SVGAGI.

The gene calls are TRBV5-6 and TRBJ1-6; the D is unclear. This CDR3 comprises 17 residues. Between the trimmed V and J ends, which lost 4 bases and 9 bases, there was a span of 23 bases. Germline-derived CDR1 and CDR2 are SGHDT and YYEEEE. CDR3 bases: TGTGCCAGCAGCCCCGCGGCCCTAATCGGGAGGCGTTCACCCCTCCACTTT. It is translated as CASSPAALIGRRSPLHF.

The chain employs TRBV11-2 and TRBJ2-7; 7 nucleotides line up with TRBD1. The V gene's germline CDR1 is SGHAT and CDR2 FQNNGV. CDR3 size: 17 residues. The J segment lost 4 bases and the V segment lost 5 bases, leaving 17 bases of the junction unmatched. The CDR3 reads CASSHPRTGSLSYEQYF. CDR3 nucleotide sequence: TGTGCCAGCAGCCATCCCAGGACAGGCTCCCTTTCATACGAGCAGTACTTC.

This clone has only one observation. This sequence joins TRBV19 and TRBJ1-4; 8 bases fit TRBD1. The CDR3 is made up of 12 amino acids. CDR1 is LNHDA, CDR2 SQIVND, per germline (reference sequence). V trimming: 6 bases; J trimming: 12 bases; junction bases outside the gene matches: 6. Here the CDR3 reads CASSWTGRELFF. CDR3 nucleotide sequence: TGTGCCAGTAGCTGGACAGGGCGAGAACTGTTTTTT. Together with reference TRBV19 and TRBJ1-4, the CDR3 gives the full variable domain: DGGITQSPKYLFRKEGQNVTLSCEQNLNHDAMYWYRQDPGQGLRLIYYSQIVNDFQKGDIAEGYSVSREKKESFPLTVTSAQKNPTAFYLCASSWTGRELFFGSGTQLSVL.

The rearrangement uses TRBV28 and TRBJ1-2; 10 nucleotides align to TRBD1. The CDR3 length is 15 residues. The V and J ends lost 5 bases and 10 bases, in that order; junction bases with no gene match: 13. Germline CDR1 and CDR2: MDHEN and SYDVKM. The CDR3 sequence is CASSRVQGTGALYTF. DNA of the CDR3: TGTGCCAGCAGTCGAGTGCAGGGGACAGGGGCCCTCTACACCTTC.

The V and J genes are TRBV11-2 and TRBJ2-2; 8 bases align to TRBD1. CDR3 length equals 14 residues. The germline gives CDR1 SGHAT, CDR2 FQNNGV. The J segment lost 4 bases and the V segment lost 5 bases, leaving 3 bases of the junction unmatched. The CDR3 DNA sequence: TGTGCCAGCAGCCCTCAGGGGGCCACCGGGGAGCTGTTTTTT. Its translation is CASSPQGATGELFF.

This clone is a singleton in its sample. The chain recombines TRBV28 with TRBJ2-5, with D perhaps TRBD2 (5 bases). CDR1 MDHEN and CDR2 SYDVKM come from the germline V gene. V was pared by 5 bases and J by 5 bases, with 18 bases between. The CDR3 is made up of 15 amino acids. CDR3 bases: TGTGCCAGCAGTCCCAGCGGTGGCGTCGGGGAGACCCAGTACTTC. It translates to CASSPSGGVGETQYF.

V is TRBV28 and J is TRBJ2-2, with TRBD1 identical over 7 bases. The CDR3 spans 16 residues. Losses at the gene ends were 4 bases for V and 4 bases for J; bases not matched to a gene: 9. CDR1 and CDR2 from the germline V gene are MDHEN and SYDVKM. For the CDR3, the DNA is TGTGCCAGCAGTTCCCCGGGACAGCACAGCACCGGGGAGCTGTTTTTT. As protein: CASSSPGQHSTGELFF.

The chain recombines TRBV20-1 with TRBJ2-5; tentatively, D is TRBD1 (5 bases). V lost 1 base to trimming and J lost 9 bases, with 9 bases between them. This CDR3 is 11 amino acids long. Germline V gene data show CDR1 as DFQATT and CDR2 as SNEGSKA (reference sequence). The CDR3 coding sequence is TGCAGTGCTAGAGGTCAGACAGCCCAGTACTTC. The encoded protein is CSARGQTAQYF.

This clone showed up just a few times. The chain uses TRBV4-2 and TRBJ1-1, with D unresolved. CDR1 is LGHNA and CDR2 is YNFKEQ in the germline V gene. This CDR3 is built from 14 residues. The V end lost 1 base, the J end lost 1 base, and 7 bases lay between the germline ends. CDR3 amino acids: CASSQGLENTEAFF. In nucleotides, the CDR3 is TGTGCCAGCAGCCAAGGACTGGAGAACACTGAAGCTTTCTTT.

The rearrangement joins TRBV7-8 to TRBJ2-2, with D perhaps TRBD1 (6 bases). Trimming removed 3 bases from V and 4 bases from J, with 12 bases in between. The V gene's germline CDR1 is SGHVS and CDR2 FQNEAQ. There are 15 residues in the CDR3. Here the CDR3 DNA reads TGTGCCAGCAGCTTTGTGACAGGCGGCACCGGGGAGCTGTTTTTT. Translating it yields CASSFVTGGTGELFF.

This clone occurred once. The chain employs TRBV9 and TRBJ2-2; 7 bases align to TRBD1. The junction had 12 bases not matched to a gene; V was cut back by 4 bases and J by 0 bases. Per germline, CDR1 SGDLS and CDR2 YYNGEE. The CDR3 is 18 residues long. Written as DNA, the CDR3 is TGTGCCAGCAGCACGGGACAGTTCTATATAGCGAACACCGGGGAGCTGTTTTTT. Its protein product is CASSTGQFYIANTGELFF.